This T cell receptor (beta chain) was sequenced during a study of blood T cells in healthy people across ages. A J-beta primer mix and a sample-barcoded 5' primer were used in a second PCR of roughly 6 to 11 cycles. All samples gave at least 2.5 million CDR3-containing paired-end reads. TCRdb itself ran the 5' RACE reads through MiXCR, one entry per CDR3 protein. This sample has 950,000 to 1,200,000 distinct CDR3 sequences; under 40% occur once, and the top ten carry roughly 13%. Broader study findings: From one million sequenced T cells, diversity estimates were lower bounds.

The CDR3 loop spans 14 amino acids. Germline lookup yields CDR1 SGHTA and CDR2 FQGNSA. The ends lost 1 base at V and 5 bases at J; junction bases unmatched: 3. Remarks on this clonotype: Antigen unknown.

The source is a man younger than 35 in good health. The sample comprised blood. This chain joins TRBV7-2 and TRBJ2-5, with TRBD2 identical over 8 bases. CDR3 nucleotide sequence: TGTGCCAGCAGCTTAGAACTAGCGGCGGAGACCCAGTACTTC. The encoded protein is CASSLELAAETQYF.